This paragraph reports one TCR beta chain. Its antigen is not identified. The sample is drawn from a study of vaccination and CD4 T cells after COVID-19. Treatment meaning: roughly 11-day PBMC culture with coronavirus spike peptide pools or control peptides (ViraFEST assay). The Oncomine TCR Beta short-read assay was what sequenced the DNA obtained from cultured CD4+ T cells. TCRdb re-called the PCR reads with MiXCR, one entry per CDR3 protein. The sample yields about 20,000 distinct CDR3 sequences, around 53% seen once. V trimming: 7 bases; J trimming: 6 bases; junction bases outside the gene matches: 7. Germline lookup yields CDR1 MDHEN and CDR2 SYDVKM. The CDR3 extends over 15 amino acids. Study findings and constraints: Only after vaccination were a median approximately 85% of convalescents' reactive clones seen.

The sample taken for sequencing was CD4+ T cells from blood, cultured in vitro. The receptor's source is a human donor who had recovered from COVID-19. J is TRBJ2-2 and V is TRBV28; 11 nucleotides agree with TRBD2. The CDR3 spells CASTLLAGASGELFF. DNA of the CDR3: TGTGCCAGCACTCTACTAGCGGGAGCTTCCGGGGAGCTGTTTTTT.